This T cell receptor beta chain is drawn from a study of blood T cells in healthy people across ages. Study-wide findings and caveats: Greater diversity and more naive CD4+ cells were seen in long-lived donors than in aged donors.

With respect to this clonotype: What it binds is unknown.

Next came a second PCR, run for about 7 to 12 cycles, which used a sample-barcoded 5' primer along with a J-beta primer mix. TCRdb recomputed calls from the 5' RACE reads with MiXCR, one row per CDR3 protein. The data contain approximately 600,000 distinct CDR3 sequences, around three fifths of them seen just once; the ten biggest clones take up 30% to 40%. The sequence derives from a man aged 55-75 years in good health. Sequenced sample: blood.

This chain's CDR3 is CASRDTGTEQFF. The CDR3 nucleotides read TGTGCCAGCAGAGATACCGGGACAGAGCAGTTCTTC. The chain uses TRBV2 and TRBJ2-1; tentative D call: TRBD1 (6 bases). This CDR3 has 12 amino acids. Trimming left V 6 bases short and J 10 bases short, with 13 bases between. CDR1 and CDR2 (germline): SNHLY, FYNNEI.